This T cell receptor (beta chain) is from a study of cytomegalovirus exposure and HLA in healthy donors. Points from the study as a whole: Cytomegalovirus-associated status was assigned to about 180 TCR beta chains. Specific recognition of CMV antigens was confirmed in vitro for a few chains (all CMV-associated).

Separate from the approximately 720-subject first cohort was the roughly 120-subject validation cohort, to which the donors belonged. Turning to this clone: Its antigen is currently unknown.

Libraries were prepared by immunoSEQ multiplex PCR; TCRdb keeps only in-frame clonotypes and omits some of them. This table holds about 200,000 clones, 80% to 90% found once. CDR3 length: 16 amino acids. Germline trimming cut 3 bases from V and 4 bases from J; bases unmatched to any gene: 12. Germline V lookup: CDR1 SGHVS, CDR2 FQNEAQ. This chain connects TRBV7-8 to TRBJ2-7; 7 nucleotides line up with TRBD2. Sequencing input: PBMCs. This clonotype originated in a woman between 18 and 29 years old in good health and CMV-seropositive. The chain's CDR3 is CASSFKKTGGTYEQYF. Here the CDR3 DNA reads TGTGCCAGCAGCTTTAAAAAGACGGGGGGAACTTACGAGCAGTACTTC.